The 27 T cell receptor beta chains listed next were all sequenced from one sample in a study of cytomegalovirus exposure and HLA in healthy donors. The PCR employed 60 Vbeta primers together with 13 Jbeta primers. Using immunoSEQ multiplex PCR, the repertoire was profiled, and TCRdb retains in-frame clones only, with some absent. In the table there are 150,000 or so clones, about 80% of which are singletons. The sample taken for sequencing was PBMCs. The receptors come from a man aged 25-45 years in good health and CMV-seropositive.

The CDR3 bases are TGTGCCAGCAGCTTAGGGACAGAAGAGACCCAGTACTTC. This translates into CASSLGTEETQYF. V is TRBV11-3 and J is TRBJ2-5; TRBD1 might be the D (6 bases). The CDR3 contains 13 residues. Germline loops: CDR1 SGHNT, CDR2 YENEEA. Trimming stripped 1 base from V and 3 bases from J, with 6 bases between.

The chain recombines TRBV19 with TRBJ2-5; 10 bases map to TRBD2. The CDR3 loop spans 15 amino acids. Germline V gene lookup returns CDR1 LNHDA and CDR2 SQIVND (reference sequence). V lost 6 bases and J lost 1; bases outside the gene matches: 5. The CDR3 reads CASSHRTSGQETQYF. The CDR3 region has the DNA TGTGCCAGTAGCCATCGGACTAGCGGCCAAGAGACCCAGTACTTC.

The rearrangement joins TRBV5-1 to TRBJ2-1; 7 nucleotides agree with TRBD2. Trimming cost V 1 base and J 4 bases; bases outside gene matches: 5. The germline gives CDR1 SGHRS, CDR2 YFSETQ. The CDR3 totals 15 residues. The CDR3 DNA reads as TGCGCCAGCAGCTTGACGACTAGCAGTTACAATGAGCAGTTCTTC. Translated: CASSLTTSSYNEQFF.

The chain uses TRBV6-5 and TRBJ1-5; TRBD1 matches 7 bases. Germline trimming cut 6 bases from V and 7 bases from J; bases unmatched to any gene: 6. CDR1 MNHEY and CDR2 SVGAGI come from the germline V gene. The CDR3 totals 13 residues. CDR3: CASRLDRDQPQHF. The DNA of the CDR3 is TGTGCCAGCAGACTCGACAGGGACCAGCCCCAGCATTTT.

V is TRBV7-2 and J is TRBJ2-1; 7 bases are a match to TRBD2. CDR1 SGHTA and CDR2 FQGNSA come from the germline V gene. The CDR3 sequence is 15 residues long. V trimming: 3 bases; J trimming: 1 base; junction bases outside the gene matches: 3. CDR3 coding DNA: TGTGCCAGCAGCTTTCCTAGCGGTTCCTACAATGAGCAGTTCTTC. Translation gives CASSFPSGSYNEQFF.

The rearrangement links TRBV5-6 to TRBJ2-5; 9 positions agree with TRBD2. The CDR3 sequence is 18 residues long. The V segment lost 4 bases and the J segment 5 bases; nucleotides outside the gene matches: 18. The germline V gene has CDR1 SGHDT and CDR2 YYEEEE. CDR3 protein: CASSGGGLAGLGRETQYF. The CDR3 coding sequence is TGTGCCAGCAGCGGCGGGGGGCTAGCGGGATTAGGTCGGGAGACCCAGTACTTC.

The chain carries TRBV2 and TRBJ2-5; TRBD2 matches 7 bases. From germline, CDR1 is SNHLY and CDR2 FYNNEI. CDR3 length: 13 residues. Germline trimming cut 7 bases from V and 3 bases from J; bases unmatched to any gene: 5. The CDR3 region is CASNWLAEETQYF. CDR3 bases: TGTGCCAGCAACTGGCTAGCGGAAGAGACCCAGTACTTC.

The chain recombines TRBV6-1 with TRBJ2-1, with TRBD2 as a possible D gene (6 bases). The germline gives CDR1 MNHNS, CDR2 SASEGT. With 4 bases removed from V and 6 bases from J, the gap between germline ends came to 10 bases. The CDR3 covers 13 residues. The CDR3 region has the DNA TGTGCCAGCAGTGGACTAGGCGGCAATGAGCAGTTCTTC. It specifies CASSGLGGNEQFF.

With regard to this clone: Other DNA sequences in this sample translate to the same CDR3. The V and J genes are TRBV29-1 and TRBJ2-1; TRBD2 matches at 14 bases. The ends lost 2 bases at V and 2 bases at J; junction bases unmatched: 8. The CDR3 loop spans 18 amino acids. Looked up from germline, CDR1 is SQVTM and CDR2 is ANQGSEA. The CDR3 loop is CSVESGLAGDGAYNEQFF. CDR3 bases: TGCAGCGTTGAATCGGGACTAGCGGGAGACGGGGCCTACAATGAGCAGTTCTTC.

The chain recombines TRBV18 with TRBJ1-5; weak D call: TRBD1 (5 bases). The V gene's germline CDR1 is KGHSH and CDR2 LQKENI. The CDR3 runs to 15 residues. V dropped 6 bases and J dropped 4 bases, with 16 bases sitting between them. The CDR3 loop is CASSGGVLRNQPQHF. The CDR3 DNA follows: TGTGCCAGCTCGGGGGGGGTTCTTCGGAATCAGCCCCAGCATTTT.

The DNA for the CDR3 is TGTGCCAGCAGTAACAGGGGGCTCACAGATACGCAGTATTTT. The encoded protein is CASSNRGLTDTQYF. V and J are TRBV6-5 and TRBJ2-3; 9 bases align to TRBD1. J gave up 2 bases and V 5 bases, and 2 bases lay outside the gene matches. The CDR3 has 14 amino acids. Germline lookup yields CDR1 MNHEY and CDR2 SVGAGI.

The chain uses TRBV19 and TRBJ2-1, with a weak D call TRBD1 (6 bases). Trimming took 5 bases from V and 8 from J, leaving 13 bases between them. The CDR3 has 13 residues. Per germline, CDR1 LNHDA and CDR2 SQIVND (reference sequence). The CDR3 DNA reads as TGTGCCAGTAGTCCTTCAGGGGTCCATGAGCAGTTCTTC. This codes for CASSPSGVHEQFF.

The CDR3 DNA reads TGTGCCATCAGTGGACAGGGGGCTCCCCCGGGGGGGTCCGGGGAGCTGTTTTTT. Its protein product is CAISGQGAPPGGSGELFF. The V call is TRBV10-3, the J call TRBJ2-2, with TRBD1 matching over 10 bases. In germline, CDR1 is ENHRY, CDR2 SYGVKD. Unmatched junction bases numbered 14, after V lost 4 bases and J lost 6 bases. The CDR3 covers 18 residues.

This clone was seen a handful of times. This chain uses TRBV5-1 with TRBJ2-7; 8 positions match TRBD1. The V gene end was trimmed by 2 bases and the J gene end by 9 bases; junction bases not matched to a gene: 13. The germline V gene has CDR1 SGHRS and CDR2 YFSETQ. The CDR3 has 15 residues. Written as DNA, the CDR3 is TGCGCCAGCAGCTTAGGACAGGGTCCCCGAGTTGGGCAGTACTTC. It encodes CASSLGQGPRVGQYF. Drawing the rest from reference TRBV5-1 and TRBJ2-7, the complete variable domain is KAGVTQTPRYLIKTRGQQVTLSCSPISGHRSVSWYQQTPGQGLQFLFEYFSETQRNKGNFPGRFSGRQFSNSRSEMNVSTLELGDSALYLCASSLGQGPRVGQYFGPGTRLTVT.

The chain recombines TRBV7-9 with TRBJ1-3; a possible D gene is TRBD1 (6 bases). Germline values: CDR1 SEHNR, CDR2 FQNEAQ (reference sequence). The CDR3 has 17 amino acids. V was pared by 2 bases and J by 2 bases, with 16 bases between. CDR3 region: CASSLRAEQGAGNTIYF. DNA for the CDR3: TGTGCCAGCAGCTTACGGGCCGAACAGGGAGCTGGAAACACCATATATTTT.

The chain is built from TRBV11-3 and TRBJ1-2; 9 positions match TRBD1. This CDR3 is 12 amino acids long. Per germline, CDR1 SGHNT and CDR2 YENEEA. Germline trimming cut 6 bases from V and 8 bases from J; bases unmatched to any gene: 4. CDR3 coding DNA: TGTGCCAGCAGACGGACAGGGGAGGGCTACACCTTC. Its protein product is CASRRTGEGYTF.

This rearrangement joins TRBV7-9 to TRBJ2-7; weak D call: TRBD2 (6 bases). V lost 3 bases, J lost 7 bases, and 13 bases lay in between. This CDR3 is 13 amino acids long. CDR1 SEHNR and CDR2 FQNEAQ come from the germline V gene (reference sequence). CDR3 DNA: TGTGCCAGCAGCTTGGCAGGGCGGGGAGAGCAGTACTTC. Protein product: CASSLAGRGEQYF.

V gene TRBV6-5 combines with J gene TRBJ1-2, with TRBD1 identical over 8 bases. V lost 2 bases to trimming and J lost 7 bases; unmatched junction nucleotides: 12. CDR1 is MNHEY and CDR2 is SVGAGI in the germline V gene. The CDR3 is 16 residues long. In DNA, the CDR3 is TGTGCCAGCAGTTACCTACGAATAACAGGGGGTGTTGGCTACACCTTC. The encoded protein is CASSYLRITGGVGYTF.

This clone occurred once. The rearrangement links TRBV10-3 to TRBJ2-7; 8 bases are shared with TRBD1. Per germline, CDR1 ENHRY and CDR2 SYGVKD. Trimming took 5 bases from V and 5 from J; bases not matched to a gene: 5. The CDR3 contains 13 residues. CDR3 nucleotides: TGTGCCATCAGTCACGGACAGGGAAACGAGCAGTACTTC. Translated, it gives CAISHGQGNEQYF.

This rearrangement joins TRBV4-1 to TRBJ2-7; 9 nucleotides agree with TRBD1. Germline V lookup: CDR1 MGHRA, CDR2 YSYEKL. V dropped 0 bases and J dropped 4; count of bases not matched to a gene: 4. The CDR3 covers 15 residues. The CDR3 sequence: CASSQEGGQGYEQYF. CDR3 DNA: TGCGCCAGCAGCCAAGAAGGGGGACAGGGATACGAGCAGTACTTC.

The chain carries TRBV7-8 and TRBJ2-7; D is ambiguous. V was cut by 8 bases and J by 4 bases, with 18 bases left in between. The CDR3 spans 14 residues. CDR1 and CDR2 (germline): SGHVS, FQNEAQ. The CDR3 protein is CASGDAGNLYEQYF. CDR3 nucleotide sequence: TGTGCCAGCGGAGACGCCGGAAACCTATACGAGCAGTACTTC.

The V gene is TRBV2, the J gene TRBJ2-4; tentative D call: TRBD1 (5 bases). CDR3 length: 14 residues. From germline, CDR1 is SNHLY and CDR2 FYNNEI. Trimming pared 6 bases from V and 8 bases from J, leaving 17 bases between. The CDR3: CASSPTGAWDIQYF. CDR3 bases: TGTGCCAGCAGCCCGACTGGGGCTTGGGACATTCAGTACTTC.

This clone was observed a handful of times. The rearrangement uses TRBV5-1 and TRBJ2-5; D is possibly TRBD1 (5 bases). Germline V lookup: CDR1 SGHRS, CDR2 YFSETQ. V lost 0 bases and J lost 4, with 13 bases in between. The length of the CDR3 is 15 residues. The CDR3 region is CASSLDWQGPETQYF. DNA of the CDR3: TGCGCCAGCAGCTTGGACTGGCAGGGCCCAGAGACCCAGTACTTC.

V usage is TRBV14 and J usage is TRBJ2-2; no reliable D call. V was cut by 2 bases and J by 6 bases, with 10 bases left in between. CDR3 length: 14 residues. Germline CDR1 and CDR2: SGHDN and FVKESK. CDR3 residues: CASSQMRLSGELFF. For the CDR3, the DNA is TGTGCCAGCAGCCAAATGAGGTTATCCGGGGAGCTGTTTTTT.

V and J are TRBV6-5 and TRBJ1-2, with D tentatively TRBD1 (6 bases). The ends were cut back, 6 bases at V and 5 bases at J, with 13 bases in the middle. Germline CDR1 is MNHEY and CDR2 is SVGAGI. CDR3 length: 13 residues. As DNA, the CDR3 is TGTGCCAGCAGCCAGGGGCAGCTTTATGGCTACACCTTC. This codes for CASSQGQLYGYTF.

The gene calls are TRBV9 and TRBJ1-2; TRBD1 agrees at 8 bases. J gave up 9 bases and V 3 bases, and 10 bases lay outside the gene matches. CDR1 SGDLS and CDR2 YYNGEE come from the germline V gene. This CDR3 comprises 14 residues. CDR3 amino acids: CASSAQTGVIRYTF. Written as DNA, the CDR3 is TGTGCCAGCAGCGCCCAGACAGGGGTCATACGCTACACCTTC. The full variable domain, its missing parts supplied by reference TRBV9 and TRBJ1-2, is DSGVTQTPKHLITATGQRVTLRCSPRSGDLSVYWYQQSLDQGLQFLIQYYNGEERAKGNILERFSAQQFPDLHSELNLSSLELGDSALYFCASSAQTGVIRYTFGSGTRLTVV.

This clone has a single count. The rearrangement links TRBV30 to TRBJ2-7, with 16 bases matching TRBD2. From germline, CDR1 is GTSNPN and CDR2 SVGIG (reference sequence). Trimming cost V 1 base and J 3 bases; bases outside gene matches: 3. The CDR3 totals 16 residues. The CDR3 nucleotides read TGTGCCTGGAGTGAGGGACTAGCGGGGGGGATCTACGAGCAGTACTTC. Protein sequence: CAWSEGLAGGIYEQYF. The full variable domain, in which reference TRBV30 and TRBJ2-7 provide the parts outside the CDR3, is SQTIHQWPATLVQPVGSPLSLECTVEGTSNPNLYWYRQAAGRGLQLLFYSVGIGQISSEVPQNLSASRPQDRQFILSSKKLLLSDSGFYLCAWSEGLAGGIYEQYFGPGTRLTVT.